The next 14 T cell receptor beta chains were all read from a single sample in a study of control samples from healthy donors and cancer patients (dated by TCRdb to about 2020). Library creation used the immunoSEQ multiplex PCR assay. This immuneACCESS table, as held by TCRdb, lists in-frame sequences with V and J called but not all clones. Of the missing ones, under half trace to an unresolved V gene in checked studies; the others have no known cause. The sample table lists 100,000 or so clones, roughly nine tenths of them with a count of one. Roughly 1.2% of the sample is taken by the ten largest. Sequenced: blood. The origin of the receptors is a woman aged 45-60 years in good health.

In this sample, this clone turned up once. The V gene is TRBV16, the J gene TRBJ2-1; D not certain. CDR1 is KGHSY, CDR2 FQNENV, per germline. V lost 0 bases and J 3 bases, leaving 9 bases between the germline ends. The CDR3 length is 15 residues. CDR3 sequence: CASSQSSRSYNEQFF. CDR3 DNA: TGTGCCAGCAGCCAATCGTCGCGGAGCTACAATGAGCAGTTCTTC.

This clone was seen a handful of times. The chain recombines TRBV7-9 with TRBJ2-2; D is unclear. CDR3 size: 13 residues. Between the trimmed V and J ends, which lost 1 base and 4 bases, there was a span of 4 bases. The germline CDR1 and CDR2 sequences are SEHNR and FQNEAQ (reference sequence). The CDR3, as DNA: TGTGCCAGCAGCTTAGGGAGCACCGGGGAGCTGTTTTTT. This encodes CASSLGSTGELFF. The variable domain in full, with the rest retrieved from reference TRBV7-9 and TRBJ2-2, is DTGVSQNPRHKITKRGQNVTFRCDPISEHNRLYWYRQTLGQGPEFLTYFQNEAQLEKSRLLSDRFSAERPKGSFSTLEIQRTEQGDSAMYLCASSLGSTGELFFGEGSRLTVL.

CDR3 loop: CASSLGLGSAYEQYF. The CDR3 DNA sequence: TGTGCCAGCAGTTTAGGACTAGGCTCTGCCTACGAGCAGTACTTC. The chain couples TRBV27 to TRBJ2-7; 7 bases map to TRBD2. Trimming at V came to 2 bases and at J to 2 bases, leaving 6 bases not matched to a gene. Germline lookup yields CDR1 MNHEY and CDR2 SMNVEV (reference sequence). This CDR3 has 15 residues.

The J gene is TRBJ2-7, the V gene TRBV7-6; 11 nucleotides agree with TRBD2. Germline V gives CDR1 SGHVS, CDR2 FNYEAQ. This CDR3 is built from 12 residues. Trimming took 5 bases from V and 12 from J; bases not matched to a gene: 6. DNA for the CDR3: TGTGCCAGCAGCGCGGGACTAGCGGTTCTGTACTTC. This gives the protein CASSAGLAVLYF.

The chain recombines TRBV9 with TRBJ1-2; D is possibly TRBD1 (5 bases). V was cut by 4 bases and J by 1 base, with 8 bases left in between. The CDR3 is 13 residues long. Germline lookup yields CDR1 SGDLS and CDR2 YYNGEE. CDR3 nucleotides: TGTGCCAGCAGCAGGGACGTTAACTATGGCTACACCTTC. Translation: CASSRDVNYGYTF. Full variable domain (outside the CDR3, taken from reference TRBV9 and TRBJ1-2): DSGVTQTPKHLITATGQRVTLRCSPRSGDLSVYWYQQSLDQGLQFLIQYYNGEERAKGNILERFSAQQFPDLHSELNLSSLELGDSALYFCASSRDVNYGYTFGSGTRLTVV.

This chain links TRBV7-2 with TRBJ2-7; 7 bases fit TRBD2. Germline trimming cut 3 bases from V and 5 bases from J; bases unmatched to any gene: 13. CDR1 is SGHTA and CDR2 is FQGNSA in the germline V gene. The CDR3 spans 16 residues. The DNA of the CDR3 is TGTGCCAGCAGCTTGGGGGGAGGGCCCTCCCGCCACGAGCAGTACTTC. Amino acid sequence: CASSLGGGPSRHEQYF. The full variable domain, completed using reference TRBV7-2 and TRBJ2-7, is GAGVSQSPSNKVTEKGKDVELRCDPISGHTALYWYRQSLGQGLEFLIYFQGNSAPDKSGLPSDRFSAERTGGSVSTLTIQRTQQEDSAVYLCASSLGGGPSRHEQYFGPGTRLTVT.

The CDR3 nucleotides are TGTGCCAGCAGCGTAGATGGGGACCCTAATTCACCCCTCCACTTT. Its protein product is CASSVDGDPNSPLHF. The V and J genes are TRBV9 and TRBJ1-6; D is perhaps TRBD1 (5 bases). The V and J ends lost 0 bases and 6 bases respectively, with 10 bases between them. Germline CDR1 and CDR2: SGDLS and YYNGEE. This CDR3 has 15 residues.

The CDR3 DNA is TGTGCCAGCAGTGCGGGGGAGTATGGCTACACCTTC. Its translation: CASSAGEYGYTF. The chain couples TRBV25-1 to TRBJ1-2, with D perhaps matching TRBD1 (5 bases). This CDR3 is 12 amino acids long. From germline, CDR1 is MGHDK and CDR2 SYGVNS. Trimming took 4 bases from V and 5 from J, leaving 8 bases between them.

The rearrangement links TRBV12-3 or TRBV12-4 to TRBJ1-5; D is unclear. The length of the CDR3 is 13 residues. The ends were cut back, 6 bases at V and 7 bases at J, with 13 bases in the middle. Here the CDR3 DNA reads TGTGCCAGCAGGGGTGGGTCTGGGCAGCCCCAGCATTTT. Residues: CASRGGSGQPQHF.

This chain links TRBV7-2 with TRBJ2-3; 8 nucleotides match TRBD2. V was clipped by 1 base and J by 3 bases; unmatched bases: 6. Germline assignment: CDR1 SGHTA and CDR2 FQGNSA. The CDR3 has 16 residues. The CDR3 DNA follows: TGTGCCAGCAGCTTAGAAGGTAGCGGGGAAACAGATACGCAGTATTTT. This sequence encodes CASSLEGSGETDTQYF.

With respect to this clone: At one boundary the junction diverges from the germline segment, which might be a read error. This chain connects TRBV7-8 to TRBJ2-6, with TRBD2 as a possible D gene (6 bases). CDR1 SGHVS and CDR2 FQNEAQ come from the germline V gene. The length of the CDR3 is 17 residues. The CDR3 coding sequence is TGTGCCAGCAGCTTATTGCGCGGGGTATCTGGGGCCAACGTCCTGGCTTTC. This sequence encodes CASSLLRGVSGANVLAF.

The chain joins TRBV6-2 or TRBV6-3 to TRBJ1-5; no clear D gene. Germline V gene lookup returns CDR1 MNHEY and CDR2 SVGEGT. The V gene lost 0 bases and the J gene lost 7 bases, with 13 bases spanning the gap. The CDR3 consists of 15 residues. The CDR3 loop is CASSYSRNLGQPQHF. DNA of the CDR3: TGTGCCAGCAGTTACTCGAGGAACCTCGGACAGCCCCAGCATTTT.

The chain uses TRBV19 and TRBJ2-7, with TRBD1 identical over 7 bases. The V gene's germline CDR1 is LNHDA and CDR2 SQIVND (reference sequence). This CDR3 is built from 13 residues. After removal of 5 bases from V and 1 base from J, the junction contained 2 bases not matched to a gene. The CDR3 loop reads CASSRDRSYEQYF. DNA for the CDR3: TGTGCCAGTAGTCGGGACAGATCCTACGAGCAGTACTTC.

The rearrangement uses TRBV18 and TRBJ2-5; TRBD2 agrees at 9 bases. CDR1 is KGHSH and CDR2 is LQKENI in the germline V gene. The CDR3 is made up of 15 amino acids. V trimming: 8 bases; J trimming: 6 bases; junction bases outside the gene matches: 13. The CDR3 nucleotides read TGTGCCAGCCGACTCGGCGGGAGGGCCGCCAAGACCCAGTACTTC. Its translation: CASRLGGRAAKTQYF.